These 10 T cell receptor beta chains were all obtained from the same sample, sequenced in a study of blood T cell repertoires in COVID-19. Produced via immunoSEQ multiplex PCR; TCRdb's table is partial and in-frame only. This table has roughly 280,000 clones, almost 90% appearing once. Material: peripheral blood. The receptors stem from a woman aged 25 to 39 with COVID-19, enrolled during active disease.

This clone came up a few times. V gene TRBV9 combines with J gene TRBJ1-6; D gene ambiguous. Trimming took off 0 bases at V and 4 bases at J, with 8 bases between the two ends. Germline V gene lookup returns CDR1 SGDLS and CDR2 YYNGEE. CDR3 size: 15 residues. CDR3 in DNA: TGTGCCAGCAGCGTAGACCCCACTTATAATTCACCCCTCCACTTT. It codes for CASSVDPTYNSPLHF.

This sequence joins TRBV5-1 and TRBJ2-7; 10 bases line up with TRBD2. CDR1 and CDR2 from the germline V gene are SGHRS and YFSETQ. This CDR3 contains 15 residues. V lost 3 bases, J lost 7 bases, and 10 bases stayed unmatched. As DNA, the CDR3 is TGCGCCAGCAGCTGGGGTGTAGCGGGAGGAGGGGAGCAGTACTTC. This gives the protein CASSWGVAGGGEQYF.

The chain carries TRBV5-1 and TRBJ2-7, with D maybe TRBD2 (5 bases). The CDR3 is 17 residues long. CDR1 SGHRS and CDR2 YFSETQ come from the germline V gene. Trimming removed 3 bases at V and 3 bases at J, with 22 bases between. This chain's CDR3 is CASSSVRGSTSNYEQYF. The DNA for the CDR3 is TGCGCCAGCAGCTCGGTTAGAGGGTCGACCAGTAACTACGAGCAGTACTTC.

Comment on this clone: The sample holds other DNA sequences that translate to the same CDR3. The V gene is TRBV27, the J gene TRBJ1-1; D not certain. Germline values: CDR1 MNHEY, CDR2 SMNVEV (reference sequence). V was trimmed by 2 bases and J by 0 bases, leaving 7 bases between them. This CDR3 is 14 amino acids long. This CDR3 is CASSLGGMNTEAFF. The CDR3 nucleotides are TGTGCCAGCAGTTTAGGAGGTATGAACACTGAAGCTTTCTTT.

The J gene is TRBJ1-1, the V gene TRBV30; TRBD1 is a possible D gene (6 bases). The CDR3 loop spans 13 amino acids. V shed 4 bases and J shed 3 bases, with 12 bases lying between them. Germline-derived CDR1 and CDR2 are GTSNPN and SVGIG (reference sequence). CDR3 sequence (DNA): TGTGCCTGGATCGGACAGCCGTACACTGAAGCTTTCTTT. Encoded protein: CAWIGQPYTEAFF. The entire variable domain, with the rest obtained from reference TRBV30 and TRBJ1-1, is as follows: SQTIHQWPATLVQPVGSPLSLECTVEGTSNPNLYWYRQAAGRGLQLLFYSVGIGQISSEVPQNLSASRPQDRQFILSSKKLLLSDSGFYLCAWIGQPYTEAFFGQGTRLTVV.

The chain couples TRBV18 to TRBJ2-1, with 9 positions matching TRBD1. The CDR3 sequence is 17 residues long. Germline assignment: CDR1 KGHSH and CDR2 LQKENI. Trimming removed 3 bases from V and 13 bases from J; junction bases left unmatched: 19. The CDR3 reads CASSPRQGGLAGSPQFF. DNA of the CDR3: TGTGCCAGCTCACCCCGACAGGGGGGCTTGGCGGGGTCCCCACAGTTCTTC.

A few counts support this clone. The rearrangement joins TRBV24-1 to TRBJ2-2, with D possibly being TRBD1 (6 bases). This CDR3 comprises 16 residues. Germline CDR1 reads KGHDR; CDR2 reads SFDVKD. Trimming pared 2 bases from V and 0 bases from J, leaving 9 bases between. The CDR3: CATSDYQGSNTGELFF. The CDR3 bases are TGTGCCACCAGTGATTATCAGGGGTCGAACACCGGGGAGCTGTTTTTT.

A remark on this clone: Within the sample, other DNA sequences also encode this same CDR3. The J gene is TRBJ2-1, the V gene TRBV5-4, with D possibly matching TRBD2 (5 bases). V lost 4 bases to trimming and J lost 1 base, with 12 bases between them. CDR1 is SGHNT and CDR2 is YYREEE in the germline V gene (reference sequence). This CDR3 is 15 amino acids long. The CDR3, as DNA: TGTGCCAGCAGCCCTGCGGGCAGTTCCTACAATGAGCAGTTCTTC. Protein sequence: CASSPAGSSYNEQFF.

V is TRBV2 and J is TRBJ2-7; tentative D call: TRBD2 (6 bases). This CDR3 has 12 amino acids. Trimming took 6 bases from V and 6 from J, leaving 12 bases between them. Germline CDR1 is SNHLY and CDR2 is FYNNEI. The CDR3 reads CASRASVGEQYF. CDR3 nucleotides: TGTGCCAGCAGGGCTAGCGTAGGCGAGCAGTACTTC.

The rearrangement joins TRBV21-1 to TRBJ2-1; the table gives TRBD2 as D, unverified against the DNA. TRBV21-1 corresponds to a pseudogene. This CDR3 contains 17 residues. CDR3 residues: CASSKFGRVLESNEQFF. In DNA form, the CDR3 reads TGTGCCAGCAGCAAATTCGGGAGGGTTTTGGAATCGAATGAGCAGTTCTTC.